This T cell receptor beta chain originates from a study of cytomegalovirus exposure and HLA in healthy donors. The germline V gene has CDR1 MRHNA and CDR2 SNTAGT. The CDR3 covers 20 residues. Trimming left V 0 bases short and J 11 bases short, with 31 bases between. Primers included in the PCR were 60 Vbeta and 13 Jbeta primers. The protocol was immunoSEQ multiplex PCR, while the TCRdb copy is restricted to in-frame clones and leaves out a portion. Found here are approximately 130,000 clones, 85% to 90% of them singletons; the top ten hold 6.7%. The J gene is TRBJ1-4, the V gene TRBV6-4; D perhaps matches TRBD1 (5 bases). Sequencing was done on a sample of PBMCs. This TCR was recovered from a woman aged 25 to 39 in good health and CMV-seropositive. This chain's CDR3 is CASSDSPPIPQVASRWKLFF. DNA of the CDR3: TGTGCCAGCAGTGACTCGCCCCCCATTCCACAGGTTGCCTCCAGGTGGAAACTGTTTTTT.